This TCR beta chain was profiled in a study of blood T cell repertoires in COVID-19. Looking at the study overall: Acute-phase and convalescent COVID-19 samples originated in the United States, Italy and Spain. The cDNA or gDNA used as material had been derived from T cells, B-cell-depleted T cells, or PBMCs.

In the source study's methods: By means of reference gene primer amplification, nucleated cell counts were estimated. Profiling relied on immunoSEQ multiplex PCR, and the TCRdb table lists in-frame clones only, not all of them. V and J calls plus clone size are reproduced from that table; the DNA served to infer D and trimming. This table holds some 320,000 clones, about 82% found once. Trimming cost V 5 bases and J 9 bases; bases outside gene matches: 4. CDR1 is SGHTA, CDR2 FQGTGA, per germline. This CDR3 comprises 12 residues. This chain links TRBV7-3 with TRBJ2-1; 7 nucleotides agree with TRBD1. This receptor was identified in a human donor in a cohort sampled during active COVID-19. Sequencing input: peripheral blood. CDR3 in amino acids: CASSDREGEQFF. CDR3 DNA: TGTGCCAGCAGCGACAGGGAAGGTGAGCAGTTCTTC.